The 26 T cell receptor beta chains given below trace back to one sample, sequenced in a study of T cell responses to AZD1222 COVID-19 vaccine. Assay: immunoSEQ multiplex PCR; the TCRdb copy retains only in-frame clones and omits some. The profile covers under 250,000 clones, with about 93% appearing a single time and around 1% taken by the ten largest. Sequencing used peripheral blood, obtained on day 0 of MenACWY control vaccination. The receptors were sampled from an adult in good health.

This chain uses TRBV4-3 with TRBJ1-5, with D possibly TRBD1 on 5 matching bases. The CDR3 extends over 14 amino acids. Germline-derived CDR1 and CDR2 are LGHNA and YSLEER. Trimming removed 0 bases at V and 12 bases at J, with 15 bases between. The CDR3, as DNA: TGCGCCAGCAGCCAAGATCGGGGGGTAAGGGACCAGCATTTT. Translation gives CASSQDRGVRDQHF.

The chain uses TRBV7-3 and TRBJ2-3, with D possibly TRBD1 on 6 matching bases. Trimming removed 5 bases from V and 11 bases from J, with 20 bases in between. CDR3 length equals 14 residues. Germline V gene data show CDR1 as SGHTA and CDR2 as FQGTGA. The CDR3 protein is CASSHTIDRRRQYF. DNA of the CDR3: TGTGCCAGCAGCCACACCATCGACAGGCGTAGGCAGTATTTT.

The chain is built from TRBV7-9 and TRBJ2-7, with 8 bases aligning to TRBD1. V lost 1 base to trimming and J lost 4 bases; unmatched junction nucleotides: 9. The CDR3 spans 16 residues. Germline V lookup: CDR1 SEHNR, CDR2 FQNEAQ (reference sequence). As DNA, the CDR3 is TGTGCCAGCAGCTTAGGAAGGGCCGGGACAGGATACGAGCAGTACTTC. Translation: CASSLGRAGTGYEQYF.

This chain joins TRBV9 and TRBJ2-3; D gene unclear. There are 14 residues in the CDR3. CDR1 and CDR2 (germline): SGDLS, YYNGEE. Trimming removed 0 bases from V and 3 bases from J, with 8 bases in between. Here the CDR3 DNA reads TGTGCCAGCAGCGTAGCATCTGGGACAGATACGCAGTATTTT. Its translation: CASSVASGTDTQYF.

V usage is TRBV28 and J usage is TRBJ2-5; D may be TRBD1 (6 bases). Per the germline V gene, CDR1 is MDHEN and CDR2 is SYDVKM. This CDR3 comprises 15 residues. The germline V and J ends were trimmed by 4 bases and 4 bases, with 16 bases remaining between them. CDR3 in amino acids: CASSSPTGMGETQYF. The CDR3 bases are TGTGCCAGCAGTTCCCCGACAGGAATGGGAGAGACCCAGTACTTC.

The chain is built from TRBV2 and TRBJ1-1; D gene uncertain. This CDR3 comprises 13 residues. Trimming took 2 bases from V and 0 from J, leaving 4 bases between them. From germline, CDR1 is SNHLY and CDR2 FYNNEI. The DNA of the CDR3 is TGTGCCAGCAGTGAACAGTTGAACACTGAAGCTTTCTTT. This gives the protein CASSEQLNTEAFF. Full variable domain (missing parts from reference TRBV2 and TRBJ1-1): EPEVTQTPSHQVTQMGQEVILRCVPISNHLYFYWYRQILGQKVEFLVSFYNNEISEKSEIFDDQFSVERPDGSNFTLKIRSTKLEDSAMYFCASSEQLNTEAFFGQGTRLTVV.

The chain recombines TRBV6-5 with TRBJ1-1; TRBD1 agrees at 7 bases. Germline V CDR1 and CDR2: MNHEY, SVGAGI. J was trimmed by 7 bases and V by 2 bases; bases with no gene match: 1. This CDR3 contains 12 residues. The CDR3 DNA reads TGTGCCAGCAGTTACCGGACAGGTGAAGCTTTCTTT. Its protein product is CASSYRTGEAFF.

The rearrangement joins TRBV7-2 to TRBJ2-2; a weak D match, TRBD1 (5 bases). Germline V gives CDR1 SGHTA, CDR2 FQGNSA. This CDR3 contains 15 residues. V lost 3 bases and J 3 bases, leaving 11 bases between the germline ends. The CDR3, as DNA: TGTGCCAGCAGCTTGAAGGCACAGGACACCGGGGAGCTGTTTTTT. Translation gives CASSLKAQDTGELFF.

Remarks on this clone: This sample also contains other DNA sequences that code for the same CDR3. The V and J genes are TRBV19 and TRBJ1-5; D is ambiguous. V dropped 3 bases and J dropped 5 bases, with 11 bases sitting between them. CDR3 length equals 14 residues. Germline lookup yields CDR1 LNHDA and CDR2 SQIVND (reference sequence). CDR3 DNA sequence: TGTGCCAGTAGTATTTGGTCCGGGGATCAGCCCCAGCATTTT. It yields the protein CASSIWSGDQPQHF. Filled out from reference TRBV19 and TRBJ1-5, the complete variable domain reads DGGITQSPKYLFRKEGQNVTLSCEQNLNHDAMYWYRQDPGQGLRLIYYSQIVNDFQKGDIAEGYSVSREKKESFPLTVTSAQKNPTAFYLCASSIWSGDQPQHFGDGTRLSIL.

The J gene is TRBJ2-1, the V gene TRBV15, with a weak D call TRBD1 (7 bases). The CDR3 is 12 amino acids. Trimming cost V 0 bases and J 13 bases, with 10 bases left between them. Per the germline V gene, CDR1 is LNHNV and CDR2 is YYDKDF (reference sequence). The CDR3 sequence: CATSRDRGAQFF. The CDR3 DNA follows: TGTGCCACCAGCAGAGACAGGGGGGCCCAGTTCTTC.

This clone was picked up a small number of times. The chain employs TRBV20-1 and TRBJ1-4; 9 positions agree with TRBD1. This CDR3 is 13 amino acids long. The trim removed 3 bases at V and 7 bases at J, leaving 3 bases unmatched. Germline V gives CDR1 DFQATT, CDR2 SNEGSKA (reference sequence). The chain's CDR3 is CSASKGQGEKLFF. For the CDR3, the DNA is TGCAGTGCTAGTAAGGGACAGGGTGAAAAACTGTTTTTT.

This chain joins TRBV19 and TRBJ1-1; D gene ambiguous. V lost 7 bases to trimming and J lost 1 base, with 4 bases between them. CDR1 and CDR2 from the germline V gene are LNHDA and SQIVND (reference sequence). CDR3 size: 11 residues. The CDR3 coding sequence is TGTGCCAGTATAAAGAACACTGAAGCTTTCTTT. This translates into CASIKNTEAFF.

This clone was seen a few times. V is TRBV4-1 and J is TRBJ1-2, with 9 bases matching TRBD1. This CDR3 has 17 residues. After removal of 2 bases from V and 0 bases from J, the junction contained 7 bases not matched to a gene. The germline V gene encodes CDR1 MGHRA and CDR2 YSYEKL. CDR3 sequence reads: CASSQQGQGTANYGYTF. CDR3 DNA sequence: TGCGCCAGCAGCCAACAGGGACAGGGTACAGCTAACTATGGCTACACCTTC.

This rearrangement joins TRBV2 to TRBJ2-5; tentatively, D is TRBD1 or TRBD2 (5 bases each). In germline, CDR1 is SNHLY, CDR2 FYNNEI. This CDR3 is built from 11 residues. V was pared by 10 bases and J by 4 bases, with 10 bases between. The CDR3 here is CATGGGETQYF. CDR3 DNA: TGTGCCACCGGTGGGGGAGAGACCCAGTACTTC.

To note about this clone: Other DNA sequences in this sample translate to the same CDR3. The chain joins TRBV6-5 to TRBJ1-5; D may be TRBD1 (5 bases). With 0 bases removed from V and 2 bases from J, the gap between germline ends came to 8 bases. The CDR3 totals 15 residues. Looked up from germline, CDR1 is MNHEY and CDR2 is SVGAGI. CDR3 nucleotide sequence: TGTGCCAGCAGTTACTCGGGGCAGGGCAATCAGCCCCAGCATTTT. Protein sequence: CASSYSGQGNQPQHF.

This sequence joins TRBV24-1 and TRBJ1-5; a weak D match, TRBD1 (5 bases). Germline V lookup: CDR1 KGHDR, CDR2 SFDVKD. There are 15 residues in the CDR3. Trimming took 10 bases from V and 6 from J, leaving 21 bases between them. CDR3 amino acids: CATTDSTGPGQPQHF. CDR3 in DNA: TGTGCCACTACGGATTCTACAGGACCAGGTCAGCCCCAGCATTTT.

This clone occurred once. The genes are TRBV7-9 and TRBJ2-1; 11 nucleotides agree with TRBD2. Per germline, CDR1 SEHNR and CDR2 FQNEAQ (reference sequence). Germline trimming cut 5 bases from V and 6 bases from J; bases unmatched to any gene: 6. CDR3 length equals 15 residues. CDR3 sequence: CASSEGLAVVNEQFF. DNA of the CDR3: TGTGCCAGCAGCGAGGGACTAGCGGTCGTCAATGAGCAGTTCTTC.

This sequence joins TRBV2 and TRBJ2-1; 11 bases align to TRBD2. Trimming at V came to 2 bases and at J to 13 bases, leaving 10 bases not matched to a gene. Germline-derived CDR1 and CDR2 are SNHLY and FYNNEI. The CDR3 runs to 15 residues. The CDR3 is CASSERVAGGREQFF. The CDR3 DNA sequence: TGTGCCAGCAGTGAAAGAGTAGCGGGGGGGCGCGAACAGTTCTTC.

The CDR3 DNA reads as TGTGCCAGCAGCTTAAACTTCGACAGGCGTTCTTACGAGCAGTACTTC. Translating it yields CASSLNFDRRSYEQYF. The V call is TRBV11-2, the J call TRBJ2-7; TRBD1 might be the D (6 bases). Germline V gene lookup returns CDR1 SGHAT and CDR2 FQNNGV. CDR3 length: 16 residues. V dropped 2 bases and J dropped 4 bases, with 18 bases sitting between them.

This clone appeared a few times. V and J are TRBV9 and TRBJ1-2; D not resolved. The CDR3 runs to 11 residues. Trimming took off 4 bases at V and 8 bases at J, with 9 bases between the two ends. Germline loops: CDR1 SGDLS, CDR2 YYNGEE. The CDR3 loop is CASSQLGGYTF. CDR3 DNA sequence: TGTGCCAGCAGCCAATTAGGGGGCTACACCTTC.

The chain joins TRBV7-9 to TRBJ1-2; no reliable D call. Germline CDR1 SEHNR, CDR2 FQNEAQ (reference sequence). V lost 5 bases to trimming and J lost 5 bases, with 18 bases between them. CDR3 length: 15 residues. The CDR3 DNA follows: TGTGCCAGCAGCCATGAGCGCGGCAGCCGTTATGGCTACACCTTC. Its protein product is CASSHERGSRYGYTF.

This chain joins TRBV14 and TRBJ1-6, with 9 bases that match TRBD1. The J segment lost 10 bases and the V segment lost 0 bases, leaving 7 bases of the junction unmatched. The CDR3 sequence is 16 residues long. Germline V gene lookup returns CDR1 SGHDN and CDR2 FVKESK. CDR3 DNA: TGTGCCAGCAGCCAAGATGGGTGGACAGGGGAATCACCCCTCCACTTT. Encoded protein: CASSQDGWTGESPLHF.

V usage is TRBV9 and J usage is TRBJ2-1; no clear D gene. The CDR3 has 13 residues. Germline V lookup: CDR1 SGDLS, CDR2 YYNGEE. Trimming left V 2 bases short and J 10 bases short, with 13 bases between. This CDR3 is CASSVSGIGEQFF. CDR3 bases: TGTGCCAGCAGCGTTTCTGGGATCGGGGAGCAGTTCTTC.

This chain uses TRBV25-1 with TRBJ1-3; TRBD1 might be the D (5 bases). V lost 4 bases and J 2 bases, leaving 21 bases between the germline ends. Germline V lookup: CDR1 MGHDK, CDR2 SYGVNS. The CDR3 contains 18 residues. The CDR3 DNA is TGTGCCAGCAGTGGCCCTGAGGGCAGCCGGGGGGCTGGAAACACCATATATTTT. This translates into CASSGPEGSRGAGNTIYF.

This clone has a handful of counts. The J gene is TRBJ1-3, the V gene TRBV18; D ambiguous. Germline CDR1 reads KGHSH; CDR2 reads LQKENI. CDR3 size: 14 residues. The V gene lost 6 bases and the J gene lost 0 bases, with 9 bases spanning the gap. The CDR3 region is CASSRDFSGNTIYF. In nucleotides, the CDR3 is TGTGCCAGCTCTCGGGATTTCTCTGGAAACACCATATATTTT.

This chain joins TRBV27 and TRBJ1-4, with 8 bases matching TRBD1. The CDR3 consists of 15 residues. J lost 5 bases, V lost 4 bases, and 6 bases had no gene match. Looked up from germline, CDR1 is MNHEY and CDR2 is SMNVEV (reference sequence). CDR3: CASSSADRDNEKLFF. The CDR3 DNA reads as TGTGCCAGCAGTTCTGCGGACAGGGACAATGAAAAACTGTTTTTT. Full variable domain (outside the CDR3, taken from reference TRBV27 and TRBJ1-4): EAQVTQNPRYLITVTGKKLTVTCSQNMNHEYMSWYRQDPGLGLRQIYYSMNVEVTDKGDVPEGYKVSRKEKRNFPLILESPSPNQTSLYFCASSSADRDNEKLFFGSGTQLSVL.